The source of this T cell receptor (beta chain) is a study of blood T cell repertoires in COVID-19 (dated by TCRdb to the early 2020s). Looking at the study overall: Collaborator samples came from the United States, Italy and Spain and covered acute and convalescent phases of COVID-19. The repertoires were released in a freely available public database intended as a resource for research on the immune response to SARS-CoV-2. Subjects who had been exposed to COVID-19, were actively infected with it, or had recovered from it provided the deeply sampled blood TCRbeta repertoires that made up the dataset. The sample metadata nearly always contained a de-identified subject ID, COVID-19 status, age in years and sex. The prospective study material was composed of cDNA or gDNA derived from T cells, B-cell-depleted T cells, or PBMCs. Where HLA class I and class II types were available, the types were taken from metadata supplied by the sample provider, not from assay-based typing. The samples were drawn from two sources: the first 160 participants of the ongoing ImmuneRACE study, and 950 to 1,500 subjects contributed by 6 global collaborators.

Regarding this clone: This clone's antigen is unknown. No much larger clone is present one base from it, and per-base qualities are unavailable.

The germline V gene gives CDR1 as MNHEY and CDR2 as SVGAGI. The CDR3 starts with the cysteine, ends with the phenylalanine, and has 12 residues. Left in the record is the CDR3 DNA by itself, 36 bases read in frame from the first base. Compared with germline, V lacks 6 bases and J lacks 7 bases; bases without a gene match: 4. Each collaborating institution followed its own protocols to collect whole blood in K2EDTA tubes. For TCRbeta analysis, collaborator samples were shipped as frozen whole blood, as isolated PBMCs, or as DNA extracted from either sample type. Study-wide findings and limitations: How much clinical and demographic metadata was included differed by source and by participant, and the metadata was provided uncurated.

TCRbeta CDR3 regions were amplified from genomic DNA by means of the immunoSEQ Assay, a bias-controlled multiplex PCR. The original pipeline was this. Nucleated cell counts per sample were estimated from amplification of reference gene primers within the assay. Sequence reads were collapsed and filtered to measure the absolute abundance of every unique TCRbeta CDR3 rearrangement. For each sample, productive Simpson clonality was calculated as the square root of Simpson's diversity index over productive rearrangements. TCRdb limited this immuneACCESS table to in-frame rearrangements with V and J called. A share of clones is missing; checked studies link under half to unresolved V genes, and the rest is unexplained. The V and J calls and the clone size are those of that table, but D and trimming were determined from the DNA. In this sample the table shows tens of thousands of clones, around 92% of which occur a single time. The ten most abundant clones make up 6% to 8% of the sample.

Sequenced: peripheral blood. This receptor was identified in a man between 65 and 79 years old with active COVID-19. The chain employs TRBV6-5 and TRBJ2-7; TRBD1 agrees with 9 junctional bases. The CDR3 amino acid sequence is: CASRTGGGEQYF. The nucleotides are TGTGCCAGCAGGACAGGGGGTGGGGAGCAGTACTTC.